Listed below are T cell receptor beta chains from one sample, sequenced in a study of blood T cell repertoires in COVID-19. The assay was immunoSEQ multiplex PCR, and TCRdb's table has in-frame clones only and misses some. The sample contains a few hundred thousand clones, around 84% of which appear only once. The sample was peripheral blood. The source of these receptors is a middle-aged woman who had recovered from COVID-19. Each CDR3 is given with its conserved first and last residue. A D gene is named only where the DNA matches it firmly. Size is omitted from some rows. Given values are once, few, many or a class for expanded clones.

length: 14; J: TRBJ2-3; D: TRBD2; V: TRBV4-1; size: NA; CDR3: CASSPGTSADTQYF; DNA: TGCGCCAGCAGCCCCGGGACTAGTGCAGATACGCAGTATTTT
length: 12; J: TRBJ1-1; D: TRBD1; V: TRBV7-9; size: NA; CDR3: CASSQGGTEAFF; DNA: TGTGCCAGCAGCCAGGGGGGTACTGAAGCTTTCTTT
length: 15; J: TRBJ1-5; D: TRBD1; V: TRBV6-5; size: NA; CDR3: CASSRDRDSNQPQHF; DNA: TGTGCCAGCAGCCGGGACAGGGACAGCAATCAGCCCCAGCATTTT
length: 15; J: TRBJ2-4; D: NA; V: TRBV6-5; size: NA; CDR3: CASSPPGVGKNIQYF; DNA: TGTGCCAGCTCCCCTCCAGGGGTGGGCAAAAACATTCAGTACTTC
length: 22; J: TRBJ2-5; D: TRBD1; V: TRBV6-7; size: NA; CDR3: CASSYSRILDRGREKKEETQYF; DNA: TGTGCCAGCAGTTACTCGAGGATTTTGGACAGGGGGCGCGAAAAGAAAGAAGAGACCCAGTACTTC
length: 14; J: TRBJ1-2; D: NA; V: TRBV28; size: NA; CDR3: CASTVTPGDYGYTF; DNA: TGTGCCAGCACCGTAACCCCCGGGGACTATGGCTACACCTTC
length: 13; J: TRBJ2-2; D: NA; V: TRBV6-5; size: few; CDR3: CANQGAGTGELFF; DNA: TGTGCCAACCAGGGAGCGGGCACCGGGGAGCTGTTTTTT
length: 15; J: TRBJ2-1; D: NA; V: TRBV7-3; size: NA; CDR3: CASSLLSAGYNEQFF; DNA: TGTGCCAGCAGCTTATTGTCGGCAGGCTACAATGAGCAGTTCTTC
length: 15; J: TRBJ2-1; D: TRBD2; V: TRBV4-1; size: NA; CDR3: CASSQVSGGYNEQFF; DNA: TGCGCCAGCAGCCAAGTTAGCGGGGGATACAATGAGCAGTTCTTC
length: 13; J: TRBJ1-5; D: NA; V: TRBV28; size: NA; CDR3: CASSEGLNQPQHF; DNA: TGTGCCAGCAGCGAGGGACTCAATCAGCCCCAGCATTTT
length: 14; J: TRBJ1-1; D: NA; V: TRBV6-5; size: few; CDR3: CASSYRQGLSEAFF; DNA: TGTGCCAGCAGTTACAGGCAGGGTCTTTCTGAAGCTTTCTTT
length: 14; J: TRBJ1-6; D: NA; V: TRBV6-5; size: NA; CDR3: CASSLGGHNSPLHF; DNA: TGTGCCAGCAGTTTGGGGGGGCATAATTCACCCCTCCACTTT
length: 15; J: TRBJ2-2; D: TRBD1; V: TRBV10-3; size: NA; CDR3: CAISTGGDRSGELFF; DNA: TGTGCCATCAGCACAGGGGGAGATCGGTCCGGGGAGCTGTTTTTT
length: 14; J: TRBJ2-2; D: TRBD1; V: TRBV11-3; size: NA; CDR3: CASSLTGQDGELFF; DNA: TGTGCCAGCAGCTTGACAGGGCAGGACGGGGAGCTGTTTTTT
length: 14; J: TRBJ1-5; D: NA; V: TRBV19; size: NA; CDR3: CASRSRGETQPQHF; DNA: TGTGCCAGTAGGAGCCGGGGGGAAACTCAGCCCCAGCATTTT
length: 13; J: TRBJ1-5; D: NA; V: TRBV19; size: NA; CDR3: CASSTQPNRAAHF; DNA: TGTGCCAGTAGTACCCAACCCAACAGGGCGGCTCATTTT
length: 14; J: TRBJ2-7; D: NA; V: TRBV5-1; size: NA; CDR3: CASSFGGGTYEQYF; DNA: TGCGCCAGCAGCTTTGGCGGGGGCACCTACGAGCAGTACTTC
length: 16; J: TRBJ1-5; D: NA; V: TRBV4-2; size: NA; CDR3: CASSQDPGISNQPQHF; DNA: TGTGCCAGCAGCCAAGATCCAGGGATTAGCAATCAGCCCCAGCATTTT
length: 13; J: TRBJ1-4; D: NA; V: TRBV4-2; size: NA; CDR3: CASSLRPNEKLFF; DNA: TGTGCCAGCAGCCTTCGTCCGAATGAAAAACTGTTTTTT
length: 16; J: TRBJ1-3; D: TRBD1; V: TRBV5-1; size: NA; CDR3: CASSLDRGDSENTIYF; DNA: TGCGCCAGCAGCTTGGACAGGGGGGACTCTGAAAACACCATATATTTT
length: 14; J: TRBJ2-3; D: NA; V: TRBV5-1; size: NA; CDR3: CASSLAALADTQYF; DNA: TGCGCCAGCAGCTTGGCCGCGCTAGCAGATACGCAGTATTTT
length: 14; J: TRBJ2-2; D: NA; V: TRBV10-1; size: NA; CDR3: CATGQGDSTGELFF; DNA: TGCGCCACCGGGCAGGGTGATAGCACCGGGGAGCTGTTTTTT
length: 16; J: TRBJ2-2; D: NA; V: TRBV18; size: NA; CDR3: CASSPVRHSNTGELFF; DNA: TGTGCCAGCTCACCAGTGCGACACTCGAACACCGGGGAGCTGTTTTTT
length: 12; J: TRBJ2-7; D: NA; V: TRBV14; size: NA; CDR3: CASSQARYEQYF; DNA: TGTGCCAGCAGCCAAGCGCGCTACGAGCAGTACTTC
length: 13; J: TRBJ1-2; D: TRBD1; V: TRBV27; size: NA; CDR3: CASSFGQASDYTF; DNA: TGTGCCAGCAGTTTCGGACAGGCTTCGGACTACACCTTC
length: 15; J: TRBJ2-7; D: TRBD1; V: TRBV11-2; size: NA; CDR3: CASSFVGQGVYEQYF; DNA: TGTGCCAGCAGCTTTGTGGGACAGGGGGTCTACGAGCAGTACTTC
length: 14; J: TRBJ2-5; D: NA; V: TRBV7-9; size: NA; CDR3: CASSAVRGQETQYF; DNA: TGTGCCAGCAGCGCCGTTAGGGGGCAAGAGACCCAGTACTTC
length: 16; J: TRBJ1-3; D: TRBD1; V: TRBV16; size: NA; CDR3: CASSQLQGAGGNTIYF; DNA: TGTGCCAGCAGCCAATTACAGGGGGCCGGTGGAAACACCATATATTTT
length: 14; J: TRBJ2-3; D: TRBD2; V: TRBV6-5; size: NA; CDR3: CASSSWTRRDTQYF; DNA: TGTGCCAGCAGTTCGTGGACTAGAAGAGATACGCAGTATTTT
length: 16; J: TRBJ1-4; D: TRBD1; V: TRBV5-1; size: NA; CDR3: CASSPGQGATNEKLFF; DNA: TGCGCCAGCAGCCCGGGACAGGGGGCGACTAATGAAAAACTGTTTTTT
length: 14; J: TRBJ2-3; D: TRBD1; V: TRBV6-4; size: NA; CDR3: CASREQGSTDTQYF; DNA: TGTGCCAGCAGGGAACAGGGGTCCACAGATACGCAGTATTTT
length: 14; J: TRBJ1-5; D: TRBD1; V: TRBV19; size: NA; CDR3: CASNLDRVGQPQHF; DNA: TGTGCCAGTAACCTGGACAGGGTCGGTCAGCCCCAGCATTTT
length: 14; J: TRBJ2-5; D: NA; V: TRBV7-3; size: NA; CDR3: CASSPQGRGETQYF; DNA: TGTGCCAGCAGCCCACAGGGAAGAGGAGAGACCCAGTACTTC
length: 14; J: TRBJ1-5; D: NA; V: TRBV6-2/TRBV6-3; size: once; CDR3: CASSYSTGSAPQHF; DNA: TGTGCCAGCAGTTACTCGACAGGCTCAGCGCCCCAGCATTTT
length: 16; J: TRBJ2-2; D: TRBD2; V: TRBV3-1/TRBV3-2; size: NA; CDR3: CASSHEAGGGIGELFF; DNA: TGTGCCAGCAGCCATGAGGCGGGGGGCGGTATCGGGGAGCTGTTTTTT